A single sample is the source of the 24 T cell receptor beta chains below, sequenced in a study of high-grade serous ovarian cancer treatment subgroups. Measured with immunoSEQ multiplex PCR; TCRdb has only the in-frame clones, and not every one. Of some 27,000 clones listed, approximately 79% are singletons. Tumor samples were obtained before definitive surgery or chemotherapy. The sequencing input was tumor tissue. These receptors were collected from a human donor with high-grade serous ovarian cancer.

V usage is TRBV5-1 and J usage is TRBJ2-7, with D maybe TRBD2 (5 bases). Trimming removed 3 bases at V and 2 bases at J, with 12 bases between. In germline, CDR1 is SGHRS, CDR2 YFSETQ. The CDR3 sequence is 14 residues long. DNA of the CDR3: TGCGCCAGCAGCTCAACCCGGGGTGCCTACGAGCAGTACTTC. Translation: CASSSTRGAYEQYF.

The J gene is TRBJ2-1, the V gene TRBV5-4; TRBD2 matches 7 bases. V lost 3 bases, J lost 7 bases, and 7 bases stayed unmatched. CDR1 SGHNT and CDR2 YYREEE come from the germline V gene (reference sequence). The CDR3 extends over 14 amino acids. CDR3 region: CASSSPTSWNEQFF. The CDR3 region has the DNA TGTGCCAGCAGCTCCCCGACTAGCTGGAATGAGCAGTTCTTC.

The gene calls are TRBV5-6 and TRBJ1-1, with D unclear. CDR3 length: 15 amino acids. V was clipped by 4 bases and J by 1 base, with 14 bases between them. CDR1 SGHDT and CDR2 YYEEEE come from the germline V gene. The CDR3 reads CASSRRADGNTEAFF. CDR3 DNA sequence: TGTGCCAGCAGCCGGCGGGCGGACGGGAACACTGAAGCTTTCTTT.

The chain is built from TRBV11-1 and TRBJ2-5, with TRBD1 identical over 11 bases. V gave up 5 bases and J gave up 4 bases; unmatched junction bases: 6. This CDR3 is 15 amino acids long. Germline CDR1 SGHAT, CDR2 FQDESV (reference sequence). The CDR3 here is CASSPGTGGGETQYF. The CDR3 nucleotides read TGTGCCAGCAGCCCTGGGACAGGGGGAGGAGAGACCCAGTACTTC. Full variable domain (remainder filled in from reference TRBV11-1 and TRBJ2-5): EAEVAQSPRYKITEKSQAVAFWCDPISGHATLYWYRQILGQGPELLVQFQDESVVDDSQLPKDRFSAERLKGVDSTLKIQPAELGDSAMYLCASSPGTGGGETQYFGPGTRLLVL.

The V and J genes are TRBV6-5 and TRBJ1-1; D remains ambiguous. The CDR3 contains 11 residues. V was cut by 8 bases and J by 4 bases, with 8 bases left in between. Germline V gives CDR1 MNHEY, CDR2 SVGAGI. CDR3 sequence reads: CASATGTEAFF. The CDR3 DNA sequence: TGTGCCAGCGCAACGGGCACTGAAGCTTTCTTT.

The chain links TRBV6-6 to TRBJ1-2; 7 bases are shared with TRBD1. Germline-derived CDR1 and CDR2 are MNHNY and SVGAGI (reference sequence). The CDR3 contains 15 residues. The V and J ends lost 5 bases and 4 bases, in that order; junction bases with no gene match: 10. Here the CDR3 reads CASSQTGDSGYGYTF. DNA for the CDR3: TGTGCCAGCAGTCAAACAGGGGATTCCGGCTATGGCTACACCTTC.

The V gene is TRBV6-5, the J gene TRBJ2-7; D call uncertain. Looked up from germline, CDR1 is MNHEY and CDR2 is SVGAGI. CDR3 size: 12 residues. Trimming left V 6 bases short and J 0 bases short, with 6 bases between. CDR3 DNA sequence: TGTGCCAGCAGGGCCCTCTCCTACGAGCAGTACTTC. It translates to CASRALSYEQYF.

The chain is built from TRBV6-1 and TRBJ1-3; D is ambiguous. In germline, CDR1 is MNHNS, CDR2 SASEGT. This CDR3 has 13 residues. With 3 bases removed from V and 0 bases from J, the gap between germline ends came to 3 bases. CDR3 protein: CASSDGSGNTIYF. CDR3 DNA: TGTGCCAGCAGTGATGGCTCTGGAAACACCATATATTTT.

The gene calls are TRBV19 and TRBJ2-5; D may be TRBD2 (5 bases). Trimming took off 5 bases at V and 3 bases at J, with 10 bases between the two ends. CDR1 LNHDA and CDR2 SQIVND come from the germline V gene (reference sequence). This CDR3 has 13 residues. CDR3 in amino acids: CASSAPGKETQYF. CDR3 nucleotides: TGTGCCAGTAGTGCCCCCGGGAAAGAGACCCAGTACTTC.

This clone was recorded once. This chain uses TRBV18 with TRBJ2-7, with D tentatively TRBD2 (5 bases). V lost 3 bases and J 5 bases, leaving 17 bases between the germline ends. Germline V gene data show CDR1 as KGHSH and CDR2 as LQKENI. The CDR3 is made up of 15 amino acids. The CDR3 DNA reads as TGTGCCAGCTCACCCCAGGAGCGGACCCTAGACGAGCAGTACTTC. Protein sequence: CASSPQERTLDEQYF.

V gene TRBV5-1 combines with J gene TRBJ2-5, with D uncertain. The germline CDR1 and CDR2 sequences are SGHRS and YFSETQ. The length of the CDR3 is 14 residues. The V and J ends lost 0 bases and 2 bases respectively, with 8 bases between them. The CDR3 sequence is CASSLAVRQETQYF. CDR3 sequence (DNA): TGCGCCAGCAGCTTGGCGGTCAGACAAGAGACCCAGTACTTC. The whole variable domain, remainder taken from reference TRBV5-1 and TRBJ2-5, is KAGVTQTPRYLIKTRGQQVTLSCSPISGHRSVSWYQQTPGQGLQFLFEYFSETQRNKGNFPGRFSGRQFSNSRSEMNVSTLELGDSALYLCASSLAVRQETQYFGPGTRLLVL.

The J gene is TRBJ2-1, the V gene TRBV27; 8 nucleotides align to TRBD2. Germline trimming cut 6 bases from V and 3 bases from J; bases unmatched to any gene: 25. The CDR3 spans 21 residues. Germline V gene sequence: CDR1 MNHEY, CDR2 SMNVEV (reference sequence). The CDR3 DNA reads TGTGCCAGCAGCCCTAAGCAAAAAGGGGTTATAGCGGGATGGATCTACAATGAGCAGTTCTTC. Amino acids: CASSPKQKGVIAGWIYNEQFF.

The CDR3 DNA is TGTGCCAGCAGCCTATCCTACCAGGGACATTCGAACTATGGCTACACCTTC. This sequence encodes CASSLSYQGHSNYGYTF. This chain links TRBV7-2 with TRBJ1-2; D is perhaps TRBD1 (6 bases). V dropped 5 bases and J dropped 2 bases, with 21 bases sitting between them. The germline V gene has CDR1 SGHTA and CDR2 FQGNSA. This CDR3 is 17 amino acids long.

The chain combines TRBV10-3 with TRBJ2-7, with D possibly matching TRBD2 (6 bases). The germline V gene has CDR1 ENHRY and CDR2 SYGVKD. Trimming shortened V by 10 bases and J by 5 bases, and 18 bases separated the two germline ends. The CDR3 runs 13 residues. The CDR3 bases are TGTGCCACTTCCCGGGACTCTGGGAACGAGCAGTACTTC. Its protein product is CATSRDSGNEQYF.

The chain recombines TRBV9 with TRBJ2-5, with a tentative D call TRBD2 (5 bases). Germline CDR1 and CDR2: SGDLS and YYNGEE. With 0 bases removed from V and 3 bases from J, the gap between germline ends came to 12 bases. CDR3 length equals 15 residues. The chain's CDR3 is CASSVAQRPKETQYF. In DNA, the CDR3 is TGTGCCAGCAGCGTAGCCCAGCGGCCGAAAGAGACCCAGTACTTC.

This clone was observed a few times. J is TRBJ2-7 and V is TRBV18; D is perhaps TRBD1 (6 bases). The CDR3 has 15 amino acids. The V end was cut by 4 bases, the J end by 0 bases, with 13 bases between. Germline CDR1 KGHSH, CDR2 LQKENI. The CDR3 is CASSQITGTSYEQYF. The CDR3 DNA follows: TGTGCCAGCTCACAAATTACAGGGACCTCCTACGAGCAGTACTTC.

The J gene is TRBJ2-7, the V gene TRBV5-6, with 11 bases aligning to TRBD2. Losses at the gene ends were 4 bases for V and 2 bases for J; bases not matched to a gene: 5. The CDR3 has 15 residues. Per the germline V gene, CDR1 is SGHDT and CDR2 is YYEEEE. CDR3 coding DNA: TGTGCCAGCAGCGGGGGACTAGCGGCCCCCTACGAGCAGTACTTC. It translates to CASSGGLAAPYEQYF.

The chain is built from TRBV30 and TRBJ2-3; D is possibly TRBD1 (6 bases). V dropped 3 bases and J dropped 6 bases, with 13 bases sitting between them. CDR1 and CDR2 from the germline V gene are GTSNPN and SVGIG (reference sequence). This CDR3 comprises 13 residues. The CDR3 bases are TGTGCCTGGAGCGTCACAGGGTTGGATACGCAGTATTTT. Protein sequence: CAWSVTGLDTQYF.

The V gene is TRBV6-5, the J gene TRBJ2-3, with 8 bases fitting TRBD2. The CDR3 spans 15 residues. The V segment lost 2 bases and the J segment 1 base; nucleotides outside the gene matches: 2. Germline-derived CDR1 and CDR2 are MNHEY and SVGAGI. CDR3 region: CASSYETSGTDTQYF. CDR3 bases: TGTGCCAGCAGTTACGAGACTAGCGGCACAGATACGCAGTATTTT.

In the case of this clone: Within the sample, other DNA sequences also encode this same CDR3. V and J are TRBV30 and TRBJ2-5; 9 bases align to TRBD2. Germline V gives CDR1 GTSNPN, CDR2 SVGIG (reference sequence). With V trimmed by 0 bases and J by 4 bases, 6 bases remained unmatched. CDR3 length: 15 amino acids. CDR3 DNA: TGTGCCTGGAGTGTACTTCTAGCGGGAAGAGAGACCCAGTACTTC. Amino acids: CAWSVLLAGRETQYF.

The chain joins TRBV7-9 to TRBJ1-2; D ambiguous. This CDR3 spans 15 amino acids. Trimming shortened V by 7 bases and J by 1 base, and 16 bases separated the two germline ends. Germline V lookup: CDR1 SEHNR, CDR2 FQNEAQ (reference sequence). The CDR3 DNA reads TGTGCCAGCATACGTTTGATACAAGTTAACTATGGCTACACCTTC. Amino acid sequence: CASIRLIQVNYGYTF.

This chain links TRBV7-2 with TRBJ2-7, with 9 bases identical to TRBD2. The junction had 5 bases not matched to a gene; V was cut back by 2 bases and J by 3 bases. CDR3 length equals 15 residues. The V gene's germline CDR1 is SGHTA and CDR2 FQGNSA. CDR3 sequence (DNA): TGTGCCAGCAGCTTATCGTCTAGCGGGAACTACGAGCAGTACTTC. Translated, it gives CASSLSSSGNYEQYF.

The DNA for the CDR3 is TGCGCCAGCAGCTTGGGGCTACTGAGCGGAGGCACAGATACGCAGTATTTT. This codes for CASSLGLLSGGTDTQYF. This chain links TRBV5-1 with TRBJ2-3, with D tentatively TRBD2 (5 bases). V was trimmed by 0 bases and J by 1 base, leaving 15 bases between them. This CDR3 is 17 amino acids long. Germline loops: CDR1 SGHRS, CDR2 YFSETQ.

The chain is built from TRBV28 and TRBJ2-1; TRBD2 aligns across 7 bases. The CDR3 loop spans 17 amino acids. Germline lookup yields CDR1 MDHEN and CDR2 SYDVKM. J was trimmed by 0 bases and V by 5 bases; bases with no gene match: 10. CDR3 in amino acids: CASSDTLGGSSYNEQFF. The CDR3 nucleotides read TGTGCCAGCAGTGATACGTTAGGCGGGAGCTCCTACAATGAGCAGTTCTTC.